The sequence of this T cell receptor (beta chain) was determined in a study of cytomegalovirus exposure and HLA in healthy donors (dated by TCRdb to between 2016 and 2019). Context from the whole study: According to an earlier analysis of 587 of the donors, about 179 million T cells yielded 117 million unique TCR beta sequences and more than 250 Gb of sequence data. Both class I and class II loci were covered by HLA typing, at four-digit resolution. The study used immunosequencing to profile the T cell repertoires of several hundred subjects and linked those repertoires to cytomegalovirus serostatus. An early release covering approximately 600 HLA-typed donors comprised approximately 290 gigabases of sequencing data and roughly 85 million unique TCR sequences. Genome-wide SNP genotypes for about three fifths of the roughly 670 donors were used in a later genetic analysis, which treated that subset as a discovery cohort. In the later analysis, no new phenotypic data were used to find candidate immune exposures; instead, reliance was placed on TCR beta sequences and their occurrence across donors. On average, around 240,000 unique TCR beta nucleotide sequences were sequenced per donor among some 420 genotyped donors of the cohort, with roughly 18% of those sequences being non-productive. Among the roughly 430 genotyped donors, around 81% belonged to the genetic ancestry cluster associated with self-reported Caucasian donors. The aim of the study was to test whether cataloging public T cell receptors could identify signatures of past pathogen exposure. Every repertoire in the discovery cohort had been generated on one and the same sequencing platform. In addition to the first cohort of 650 to 750 subjects, a separate validation cohort of around 110 different subjects was used. The number of typed donors differed by locus: about 620-630 for A, B, C, DRB1 and DQB1; 500 to 550 for DQA1; around 580 for DPA1; and some 470 for DPB1. In a later analysis, previously published TCR beta repertoires from 550 to 750 donors were re-analyzed and high-resolution HLA genotyping was added so that TCR occurrence patterns could be studied. Donor age, sex, ethnicity and CMV serostatus were compiled alongside the repertoire data. To predict cytomegalovirus infection status, the study brought together high-throughput TCR immunosequencing, statistical association of individual TCRs with disease status, and machine learning. An earlier analysis of some 600 of the donors applied high-throughput TCR beta sequencing to assess whether each TCR beta V gene segment acted as functional or pseudogenic. Five DR-DQ haplotypes were handled as single units for association and clustering because linkage in the cohort was strong. The study at large found these results: Most TCR sequences were seen in very few donors, while some public TCRs were found in many individuals. Presence/absence analyses assumed roughly uniform sequencing depth across donors, an assumption that may not hold. The only immune exposure information available for the cohort was CMV serostatus. Most CMV-associated TCR beta chains appeared to be HLA-restricted in a later analysis, and the HLA associations seemed to be driven largely by CMV exposure. A total of 150 to 200 TCR beta chains were listed by the study as associated with cytomegalovirus. Because counts were too low, roughly 17 rarely observed V segments, including chromosome 9 orphons, were left out of the earlier analysis of about 620 of the donors. HLA typing was unavailable for some donors at each locus, so association tests used only the typed subset. In a later analysis, several top co-occurrence clusters were reported to appear linked to parvovirus B19, influenza, CMV and Epstein-Barr virus. When HLA alleles, especially DR and DQ, strongly co-occurred, attributing TCR associations to individual alleles was difficult. Correlated functional status among segregating V segments might reflect linkage disequilibrium, but an unknown experimental factor could not be ruled out. According to a later genetic analysis, donors in an Asian-associated ancestry cluster had fewer N-insertions in productive TCRs than the roughly 660-donor mean. Compared with equally common non-associated chains, HLA-associated TCR beta chains in a later analysis were more clonally expanded and had lower generation probabilities. V-gene and J-gene trimming of TCR beta chains was associated with a missense DCLRE1C variant in a later genetic analysis, and the association was replicated in an independent cohort. A cluster of highly shared sequence variants was judged likely to represent a technical artifact of the sequencing pipeline. A few of the identified cytomegalovirus-associated TCR beta chains were confirmed in vitro to be specific for cytomegalovirus antigens. In a later analysis, 15,000 to 20,000 TCR beta sequences were associated with specific HLA alleles at a false discovery rate of 0.05. A further reported finding was that TCR beta sequences accurately predicted the HLA-A and HLA-B alleles for most subjects in the first cohort. The authors suggested that the approach could potentially be extended to other disease states and immunological phenotypes. In an earlier analysis of some 500 of the donors, most TCR beta V segments appeared in productive rearrangements about 90% or about 30% of the time, broadly matching IMGT annotations. In both the original and validation cohorts, the classifier was reported to diagnose cytomegalovirus status with high specificity and sensitivity. Only TCR beta chains were sequenced in this cohort, and the absence of alpha or paired-chain data limited detectable features. In a later analysis, TCR association rates were found to vary across HLA loci, with the most associated TCRs seen for DRB1 alleles and the fewest for HLA-C alleles.

With regard to this clone: This clone's antigen is unknown. There are no base qualities to consult, and no much larger clone falls within one base.

The cohort consisted of 600 to 700 healthy bone marrow donors. All cohort members were sampled while nominally healthy, although unrecorded immune exposures were likely present. The donor was CMV seronegative and was included in the group of a few hundred seronegative cohort members. A peripheral blood sample was collected from each donor, and TCR beta sequencing was performed on peripheral blood mononuclear cells. Genomic DNA was extracted from the blood cell samples with the Qiagen DNeasy Blood Extraction Kit. Library preparation employed the immunoSEQ multiplex PCR assay. The multiplex PCR relied on a mix of 60 forward primers for TCR Vbeta segments and 13 reverse primers for TCR Jbeta segments. The CDR3 region of rearranged TCR beta genes was amplified from genomic DNA by a multiplex PCR assay. The Illumina HiSeq System was used to sequence the amplified TCR beta libraries as 87-base-pair reads. In the authors' own workflow: Across the 600 to 700 repertoires, a later analysis counted some 81 million unique TCR beta chains, around 10 million of which were shared by at least two donors. A nearest-neighbor algorithm error-corrected the raw reads and collapsed the reads into unique sequences, merging closely related sequences to remove PCR and sequencing errors. To assign V, D and J gene segments, CDR3 sequences were aligned to IMGT reference sequences. For a sequence to be retained, a match of at least six nucleotides to both a V gene segment and a J gene segment was required. Rearrangements were called productive when the CDR3 lacked stop codons and stayed in frame with V and J; all others were non-productive. CDR3 was defined by IMGT convention, running from the second conserved V-encoded cysteine to the conserved J-encoded phenylalanine. The earlier analysis of fewer than 700 of the donors excluded sequences that lacked an unambiguous match to a single V gene segment. An earlier analysis of several hundred of the donors called V segments functional above 56.7% productive rearrangements and segregating when the between-donor standard deviation exceeded 5%. A statistical classification framework was built for diagnosing cytomegalovirus status from the catalog of TCR beta chain sequences. V and J gene assignment, in a later analysis, came from comparing TCR nucleotide sequences with IMGT/GENE-DB human TR gene sequences. The TCRdist pipeline was used in a later analysis to assign CDR3 sequences and most-parsimonious VDJ recombination scenarios. In a later analysis, each TCR beta chain was defined by its CDR3 amino acid sequence together with its V-gene family, and reads without a unique V-gene family were excluded. To address suspected cross-contamination and a sequencing artifact, a later analysis removed roughly 580 highly shared, low-generation-probability nucleotide sequences. In a later analysis, a clonal expansion index for each public chain was calculated from normalized within-repertoire ranks of inferred template counts. A later analysis computed generation probabilities with a VDJ recombination model fitted to out-of-frame rearrangements, and checked the results against IGoR. In a later analysis, hypergeometric tests were used to score TCR-TCR, TCR-HLA and TCR-CMV co-occurrence, with a repertoire-size bias correction applied to TCR pairs. False discovery rates were estimated in a later analysis by permuting HLA or CMV assignments 20 times. In a later analysis, co-occurring TCRs were grouped using DBSCAN, and TCRdist sequence similarity was added for clustering within HLA-allele-positive subsets. For co-occurrence clustering, repertoires with fewer than 30,000 or more than 120,000 public chains were excluded, along with five repertoires with anomalous nucleotide sharing. Held by TCRdb, this immuneACCESS table contains in-frame sequences only and omits some clones. Under half of the omission traces to an unresolved V gene where checked; the cause of the rest is unknown. The DNA gave D and trimming, while V, J and clone size come from that table. The sample table shows fewer than 200,000 clones, and about four fifths are seen once. In total, the top ten clones hold approximately 4.5% of the sample.

The clonotype originates from a man in his thirties or forties in good health and CMV-seronegative. Material for sequencing was PBMCs.

The sequenced DNA: TGTGCCAGTAGTATGGGGACAGGGGGAGTCGTCAATCAGCCCCAGCATTTT. Protein translation: CASSMGTGGVVNQPQHF. The V and J genes are TRBV19 and TRBJ1-5; TRBD1 matches 11 bases in the middle. According to the germline V gene (reference sequence), CDR1 reads LNHDA and CDR2 reads SQIVND. Germline trimming amounts to 3 bases on V and 3 bases on J, with 7 as the count of junction bases outside the gene matches. From the cysteine up to the phenylalanine, the CDR3 has a length of 17 residues. The CDR3 DNA has 51 bases and is translated from base 1.